Sequencing of this T cell receptor beta chain was carried out in a study of T cells in narcolepsy. CDR1 and CDR2 from the germline V gene are SNHLY and FYNNEI. The CDR3 consists of 12 residues. After removal of 4 bases from V and 6 bases from J, the junction contained 1 base not matched to a gene. Profiling relied on immunoSEQ multiplex PCR, and the TCRdb table lists in-frame clones only, not all of them. The data show 27,000 or so clones, around nine tenths seen once. Sample: CD45RA- memory CD4+ T cells from PBMCs. V gene TRBV2 combines with J gene TRBJ2-7, with TRBD2 matching 9 bases. The source is a human donor with narcolepsy. As DNA, the CDR3 is TGTGCCAGCAGTGGACTAGCGGCCGAGCAGTACTTC. Translated, it gives CASSGLAAEQYF.